This T cell receptor (beta chain) was captured in a study of metastatic and nonmetastatic thyroid tumors. On the study more broadly: Across peripheral blood and tumor or nodule tissue samples taken from malignant and benign thyroid patients, the repertoires were compared with one another. Study-level results: In both blood and tumor samples, TCR beta diversity was reported significantly higher for malignant than benign nodules.

No treatment of any kind had been given to any patient before thyroid surgery. Original methodology: Built for papillary thyroid cancer, a distant-metastasis classifier drew on CDR3 differences across clinicopathological groups. TCRdb used MiXCR to call clones anew from the PCR reads. The V and J calls and clone size are TCRdb's, not the authors'. The sample shows under 60,000 clones, about 20% of them seen only once. In germline, CDR1 is SEHNR, CDR2 FQNEAQ (reference sequence). The CDR3 has 15 residues. Trimming pared 1 base from V and 3 bases from J, leaving 12 bases between. Points on this clone: No antigen is known for it.

Input material: blood. The TCR was taken from a male donor with papillary thyroid cancer or a benign thyroid nodule (not recorded which). Some clones in this sample may be carry-over from other donors' samples. This chain links TRBV7-9 with TRBJ1-1; TRBD1 might be the D (5 bases). The CDR3 region is CASSLDQGGYTEAFF. The CDR3 nucleotides are TGTGCCAGCAGCTTAGATCAGGGAGGGTACACTGAAGCTTTCTTT.